Sequencing of this T cell receptor (beta chain) was carried out in a study of cytomegalovirus exposure and HLA in healthy donors. Study results and caveats: Analysis performed later showed TCR beta chains linked to HLA being more clonally expanded than equally common others. Most CMV-associated TCR beta chains were later found to appear HLA-restricted. Using the classifier, cytomegalovirus status was reportedly diagnosed with high specificity and sensitivity.

It was with 60 Vbeta and 13 Jbeta primers that the PCR ran. The data were produced by immunoSEQ multiplex PCR, yet TCRdb's version contains in-frame clones alone and is incomplete. The sample comprises roughly 150,000 clones, roughly 80% of which are singletons, and 1% to 1.5% rests with the top ten. J lost 6 bases, V lost 1 base, and 6 bases had no gene match. CDR3 length equals 15 residues. The germline V gene encodes CDR1 KGHSH and CDR2 LQKENI. The sample holds a few counts of this clone. Its antigen remains unidentified. This TCR was recovered from a man aged 45-65 years in good health and CMV-seropositive. The sequenced material came from PBMCs. V gene TRBV18 combines with J gene TRBJ1-5; 7 positions agree with TRBD1. Here the CDR3 reads CASSPREGASQPQHF. The CDR3 DNA reads TGTGCCAGCTCACCACGCGAGGGGGCGAGTCAGCCCCAGCATTTT.